These T cell receptor beta chains were read from a single sample in a study of response to subunit inactivated influenza vaccine. TCRdb redid the calling of the RT-PCR reads with MiXCR, one entry per CDR3 protein. The table includes roughly 180,000 distinct CDR3 sequences, around 9.2% detected once. Sequenced material: non-naive T cells sorted from PBMCs, taken on the day of vaccination. The origin of the receptors is a man aged 45 to 65 who received an inactivated influenza vaccine. Each CDR3 is given with its conserved first and last residue. The D gene is left open where the match is weak. Size is omitted from some rows. Given values are once, few, many or a class for expanded clones.

V gene: TRBV5-1
clone size: few
D gene: TRBD1
J gene: TRBJ2-5
CDR3 DNA: TGCGCCAGCAGCTTCACAGGGGGCCAAGAGACCCAGTACTTC
CDR3 protein: CASSFTGGQETQYF

V gene: TRBV5-1
clone size: few
D gene: TRBD1
J gene: TRBJ1-4
CDR3 DNA: TGCGCCAGCAGCTTGGCCGGTACAGGGGGGCGCGAAAAACTGTTTTTT
CDR3 protein: CASSLAGTGGREKLFF

V gene: TRBV3-1
clone size: -
D gene: -
J gene: TRBJ2-7
CDR3 DNA: TGTGCCAGCAGCCGGTTTTTCACTAACGGGAGTAAAGAGCAGTACTTC
CDR3 protein: CASSRFFTNGSKEQYF

V gene: TRBV20-1
clone size: -
D gene: -
J gene: TRBJ1-2
CDR3 DNA: TGCAGTGCTAGAGTCCGTCAGGGCGGCTATGGCTACACCTTC
CDR3 protein: CSARVRQGGYGYTF

V gene: TRBV7-8
clone size: few
D gene: TRBD1
J gene: TRBJ1-5
CDR3 DNA: TGTGCCAGCAGCCTTGGACAGGCTGGTCAGCCCCAGCATTTT
CDR3 protein: CASSLGQAGQPQHF

V gene: TRBV28
clone size: few
D gene: -
J gene: TRBJ2-2
CDR3 DNA: TGTGCCAGCAGTTCCGGTTTGGGGAGGACCGGGGAGCTGTTTTTT
CDR3 protein: CASSSGLGRTGELFF

V gene: TRBV27
clone size: few
D gene: -
J gene: TRBJ2-7
CDR3 DNA: TGTGCCAGCAGTTACGGCAGGCCACCTAAGGGGTCCTACGAGCAGTACTTC
CDR3 protein: CASSYGRPPKGSYEQYF

V gene: TRBV5-1
clone size: -
D gene: TRBD2
J gene: TRBJ2-7
CDR3 DNA: TGCGCCAGCAGCTCGACACCCCCCGGGGAGCGGGGCCATCTGAACTTC
CDR3 protein: CASSSTPPGERGHLNF

V gene: TRBV3-1
clone size: few
D gene: -
J gene: TRBJ2-5
CDR3 DNA: TGTGCCAGCAGCCAACTTACGACACCCTCCGAGACCCAGTACTTC
CDR3 protein: CASSQLTTPSETQYF

V gene: TRBV6-2/TRBV6-3
clone size: -
D gene: -
J gene: TRBJ2-1
CDR3 DNA: TGTGCCAGCAGTTACTCTCGCGCTCTTGGGGGTGAGCAGTTCTTC
CDR3 protein: CASSYSRALGGEQFF

V gene: TRBV6-2/TRBV6-3
clone size: -
D gene: TRBD1
J gene: TRBJ1-5
CDR3 DNA: TGTGCCAGCACCCTAACAGGGGACGTTCAGCCCCAGCATTTT
CDR3 protein: CASTLTGDVQPQHF

V gene: TRBV20-1
clone size: -
D gene: TRBD1
J gene: TRBJ1-6
CDR3 DNA: TGCAGTGCTAGGACAGGGAATAATTCACCCCTCCACTTT
CDR3 protein: CSARTGNNSPLHF

V gene: TRBV10-3
clone size: few
D gene: -
J gene: TRBJ2-2
CDR3 DNA: TGTGCCATCAGTGGCGTCGCTGGGGAGCTGTTTTTT
CDR3 protein: CAISGVAGELFF

V gene: TRBV7-9
clone size: few
D gene: -
J gene: TRBJ1-1
CDR3 DNA: TGTGCTTTGAGGTCGGAAACCATTGAAGCTTTCTTT
CDR3 protein: CALRSETIEAFF

V gene: TRBV7-6
clone size: -
D gene: TRBD2
J gene: TRBJ2-1
CDR3 DNA: TGTGCCAGCAGCTTCTCGGGGGGGCCACGTGAGCAGTTCTTC
CDR3 protein: CASSFSGGPREQFF

V gene: TRBV20-1
clone size: few
D gene: TRBD1
J gene: TRBJ1-1
CDR3 DNA: TGCAGTGCGTCGGACAGGGGCTTGAACACTGAAGCTTTCTTT
CDR3 protein: CSASDRGLNTEAFF

V gene: TRBV7-9
clone size: few
D gene: -
J gene: TRBJ1-2
CDR3 DNA: TGTGCCAGCAGGAGTCCGGACAGTGGCTACACCTTC
CDR3 protein: CASRSPDSGYTF

V gene: TRBV6-2/TRBV6-3
clone size: many
D gene: TRBD1
J gene: TRBJ2-7
CDR3 DNA: TGTGCCAGCAGAACTCTGACAGGGTGGTACGAGCAGTACTTC
CDR3 protein: CASRTLTGWYEQYF

V gene: TRBV11-2
clone size: many
D gene: -
J gene: TRBJ2-4
CDR3 DNA: TGTGCCAGCAGCTCAACGGTTGGGCCCCGGGGGAACATTCAGTACTTC
CDR3 protein: CASSSTVGPRGNIQYF

V gene: TRBV5-1
clone size: -
D gene: -
J gene: TRBJ2-1
CDR3 DNA: TGCGCCAGCAGCTTGGATGTCTCATCGAAATACAATGAGCAGTTCTTC
CDR3 protein: CASSLDVSSKYNEQFF

V gene: TRBV5-1
clone size: -
D gene: TRBD1
J gene: TRBJ2-7
CDR3 DNA: TGCGCCAGCAGCCCGGGACAGGGTGCCCACGAGCAGTACTTC
CDR3 protein: CASSPGQGAHEQYF

V gene: TRBV14
clone size: many
D gene: -
J gene: TRBJ2-2
CDR3 DNA: TGTGCCAGCAGCCAAGTAATAACAAACACCGGGGAGCTGTTTTTT
CDR3 protein: CASSQVITNTGELFF

V gene: TRBV12-3/TRBV12-4
clone size: many
D gene: -
J gene: TRBJ2-1
CDR3 DNA: TGTGCCAGCAGCCCAAACCAGCTTCTAAGAGGCAATGAGCAGTTCTTC
CDR3 protein: CASSPNQLLRGNEQFF

V gene: TRBV6-6
clone size: -
D gene: -
J gene: TRBJ2-2
CDR3 DNA: TGTGCCAGCAGCGGGGGAAACACCGGGGAGCTGTTTTTT
CDR3 protein: CASSGGNTGELFF

V gene: TRBV4-3
clone size: -
D gene: TRBD2
J gene: TRBJ2-7
CDR3 DNA: TGCGCCAGCAGCCAAGGGACTAGCGGGTACTACGAGCAGTACTTC
CDR3 protein: CASSQGTSGYYEQYF

V gene: TRBV20-1
clone size: few
D gene: TRBD2
J gene: TRBJ2-1
CDR3 DNA: TGCAGTGCTAGAGATCTGACTAGCGGGAGAAACCAACTTTCCTACAATGAGCAGTTCTTC
CDR3 protein: CSARDLTSGRNQLSYNEQFF

V gene: TRBV29-1
clone size: few
D gene: TRBD2
J gene: TRBJ2-7
CDR3 DNA: TGCAGCGTTGCTAGCGGGGGGATTCTCTCCTACGAGCAGTACTTC
CDR3 protein: CSVASGGILSYEQYF

V gene: TRBV7-9
clone size: -
D gene: -
J gene: TRBJ2-2
CDR3 DNA: TGTGCCAGCAGCGGTGACAGGAACACCGGGGAGCTGTTTTTT
CDR3 protein: CASSGDRNTGELFF

V gene: TRBV7-9
clone size: many
D gene: -
J gene: TRBJ2-1
CDR3 DNA: TGTGCCAGCAGCCCATTAAACTACAATGAGCAGTTCTTC
CDR3 protein: CASSPLNYNEQFF

V gene: TRBV5-1
clone size: many
D gene: -
J gene: TRBJ2-7
CDR3 DNA: TGCGCCAGCAGGTTTGGGGGCGACGACGAGCAGTACTTC
CDR3 protein: CASRFGGDDEQYF

V gene: TRBV5-1
clone size: -
D gene: -
J gene: TRBJ2-2
CDR3 DNA: TGCGCCAGCAGCCGGGAATCTACCGGGGAGCTGTTTTTT
CDR3 protein: CASSRESTGELFF

V gene: TRBV5-1
clone size: many
D gene: -
J gene: TRBJ1-3
CDR3 DNA: TGCGCCAGCAGCTTAGGTGGAAACACCATATATTTT
CDR3 protein: CASSLGGNTIYF

V gene: TRBV5-1
clone size: hyperexpanded
D gene: -
J gene: TRBJ2-5
CDR3 DNA: TGCGCCAGCAGCTTGGCCCCGACAATTCAAGAGACCCAGTACTTC
CDR3 protein: CASSLAPTIQETQYF

V gene: TRBV7-2
clone size: many
D gene: -
J gene: TRBJ2-3
CDR3 DNA: TGTGCCAGCAGCTCGCAGCTTTTTTACGACATGGATACGCAGTATTTT
CDR3 protein: CASSSQLFYDMDTQYF

V gene: TRBV15
clone size: few
D gene: -
J gene: TRBJ2-7
CDR3 DNA: TGTGCCACCAGCAGAGTAAACGGCTACGAGCAGTACTTC
CDR3 protein: CATSRVNGYEQYF

V gene: TRBV7-2
clone size: once
D gene: -
J gene: TRBJ2-7
CDR3 DNA: TGTGCCAGCAGCTTAGAGGGGCCACCCACCTACGAGCAGTACTTC
CDR3 protein: CASSLEGPPTYEQYF

V gene: TRBV6-2/TRBV6-3
clone size: -
D gene: -
J gene: TRBJ1-5
CDR3 DNA: TGTGCCAGCAGGATCACAGGGTTGGGCAATCAGCCCCAGCATTTT
CDR3 protein: CASRITGLGNQPQHF

V gene: TRBV9
clone size: few
D gene: -
J gene: TRBJ2-7
CDR3 DNA: TGTGCCAGCAGCGGAGGAAACCTCTACGAGCAGTACTTC
CDR3 protein: CASSGGNLYEQYF

V gene: TRBV28
clone size: few
D gene: TRBD2
J gene: TRBJ2-5
CDR3 DNA: TGTGCCAGCAGTTTTGTGGGACTAGCTCGAGAGACCCAGTACTTC
CDR3 protein: CASSFVGLARETQYF

V gene: TRBV3-1
clone size: many
D gene: TRBD1
J gene: TRBJ2-2
CDR3 DNA: TGTGCCAGCAGCTACAGGGGGCGCATCACCGGGGAGCTGTTTTTT
CDR3 protein: CASSYRGRITGELFF

V gene: TRBV3-1
clone size: -
D gene: TRBD1
J gene: TRBJ1-2
CDR3 DNA: TGTGCCAGCAGCTATTCCGGGACAGGGGGCGCTGGGGATGGCTACACCTTC
CDR3 protein: CASSYSGTGGAGDGYTF